This TCR beta chain emerged from a study of T cell responses to AZD1222 COVID-19 vaccine. The germline gives CDR1 MNHEY, CDR2 SMNVEV (reference sequence). V trimming: 2 bases; J trimming: 7 bases; junction bases outside the gene matches: 7. CDR3 length: 15 residues. Measured with immunoSEQ multiplex PCR; TCRdb has only the in-frame clones, and not every one. Among 110,000 to 150,000 clones listed, 92% were seen once. The source is an adult in good health. The chain employs TRBV27 and TRBJ1-2; 10 nucleotides match TRBD1. Material: peripheral blood, obtained on day 0 of AZD1222 vaccination. The CDR3 region has the DNA TGTGCCAGCAGTTTAGTAGGTGGGACAGGGGTTGGCTACACCTTC. Protein: CASSLVGGTGVGYTF.